This record looks at one T cell receptor (beta chain) sequence and its context. Its antigen is currently unknown. These data are taken from a study of cytomegalovirus exposure and HLA in healthy donors. General study results and limits: Common viral pathogens seemed to be connected with several of the most significant clusters, according to a later analysis.

At collection, donors were nominally healthy, but unrecorded immune exposures were probable. 13 Jbeta primers and 60 Vbeta primers were used for the PCR. Original processing notes: Later, an analysis found about 77 million unique TCR beta chains, and about 10 million of these were shared. Profiled with immunoSEQ multiplex PCR; TCRdb holds only in-frame clones, not every one. V and J calls and clone size follow that table, whereas D and trimming were derived from the DNA. Of about 120,000 clones in the sample, around three quarters were seen once. Sequenced material: PBMCs. The receptor was isolated from a man aged 40-49 years in good health and CMV-seropositive.

CDR3: CASSSRASGVYEQYF. CDR3 nucleotide sequence: TGTGCCAGCAGCTCACGGGCTAGCGGGGTCTACGAGCAGTACTTC. This sequence joins TRBV9 and TRBJ2-7; 9 nucleotides agree with TRBD2. The CDR3 has 15 amino acids. Germline V CDR1 and CDR2: SGDLS, YYNGEE. Trimming cost V 4 bases and J 3 bases; bases outside gene matches: 8.